These 11 T cell receptor beta chains originate from one sample sequenced in a study of T cell changes during pregnancy in multiple sclerosis. TCRdb's table, derived via immunoSEQ multiplex PCR, lists solely in-frame clones and lacks some. The sample contains about 75,000 clones, approximately 88% of which appear only once. The sample here was peripheral blood, taken in the first trimester of pregnancy. The receptor set was obtained from a female donor in good health, enrolled as a control in a pregnancy study.

This chain joins TRBV29-1 and TRBJ1-1, with 10 bases lining up with TRBD1. V trimming: 7 bases; J trimming: 4 bases; junction bases outside the gene matches: 9. CDR3 length equals 14 residues. From germline, CDR1 is SQVTM and CDR2 ANQGSEA. In DNA, the CDR3 is TGCAGCGGGACAGGGGGAGGTTTAGGCACTGAAGCTTTCTTT. Residues: CSGTGGGLGTEAFF.

The count of this clone is one. CDR3 bases: TGTGCCAGCAGCTTAAGGGGGACAGGGAATGAAAAACTGTTTTTT. As protein: CASSLRGTGNEKLFF. The chain uses TRBV11-2 and TRBJ1-4; 9 nucleotides agree with TRBD1. The V gene's germline CDR1 is SGHAT and CDR2 FQNNGV. J lost 5 bases, V lost 2 bases, and 3 bases had no gene match. There are 15 residues in the CDR3.

The CDR3 DNA reads TGTGCCACCTCCTCGAGGTCTTCTGGTGAGACCCAGTACTTC. Its translation is CATSSRSSGETQYF. This chain connects TRBV6-5 to TRBJ2-5, with unresolved D. CDR3 length: 14 amino acids. With 10 bases removed from V and 5 bases from J, the gap between germline ends came to 20 bases. Germline lookup yields CDR1 MNHEY and CDR2 SVGAGI.

The V and J genes are TRBV18 and TRBJ1-6, with TRBD1 matching over 8 bases. V trimming: 6 bases; J trimming: 7 bases; junction bases outside the gene matches: 5. Germline lookup yields CDR1 KGHSH and CDR2 LQKENI. The CDR3 has 14 amino acids. The CDR3 coding sequence is TGTGCCAGCTCTCCGGGACAGGAGAATTCACCCCTCCACTTT. The encoded protein is CASSPGQENSPLHF.

The genes are TRBV18 and TRBJ2-2; D is unclear. The CDR3 length is 13 residues. The V end was cut by 2 bases, the J end by 7 bases, with 8 bases between. Per the germline V gene, CDR1 is KGHSH and CDR2 is LQKENI. The CDR3 sequence is CASSPVYGGELFF. In DNA, the CDR3 is TGTGCCAGCTCACCAGTTTACGGCGGGGAGCTGTTTTTT.

This chain joins TRBV11-3 and TRBJ1-1, with TRBD1 as a possible D gene (5 bases). V was pared by 4 bases and J by 6 bases, with 12 bases between. The CDR3 contains 13 residues. Per germline, CDR1 SGHNT and CDR2 YENEEA. CDR3 nucleotide sequence: TGTGCCAGCAGCTCGGCGGGGACGGCTGAAGCTTTCTTT. Its protein product is CASSSAGTAEAFF.

The V and J genes are TRBV2 and TRBJ2-5, with 8 bases matching TRBD1. The CDR3 is 16 residues long. V was clipped by 3 bases and J by 2 bases; unmatched bases: 8. CDR1 SNHLY and CDR2 FYNNEI come from the germline V gene. CDR3 loop: CASSETFGQGQETQYF. The CDR3 bases are TGTGCCAGCAGTGAGACTTTTGGACAGGGACAAGAGACCCAGTACTTC.

V usage is TRBV7-6 and J usage is TRBJ2-5, with unresolved D. V was clipped by 5 bases and J by 5 bases, with 15 bases between them. The CDR3 consists of 14 residues. Germline lookup yields CDR1 SGHVS and CDR2 FNYEAQ. This chain's CDR3 is CASSPLAQVETQYF. CDR3 bases: TGTGCCAGCAGCCCCTTGGCCCAGGTGGAGACCCAGTACTTC.

V gene TRBV11-2 combines with J gene TRBJ2-1; D is uncertain. V was cut by 5 bases and J by 7 bases, with 15 bases left in between. The CDR3 spans 14 residues. CDR1 SGHAT and CDR2 FQNNGV come from the germline V gene. The CDR3 spells CASSPQTSLNEQFF. The CDR3 region has the DNA TGTGCCAGCAGCCCCCAAACGAGCTTGAATGAGCAGTTCTTC.

This sequence joins TRBV7-9 and TRBJ1-2; D may be TRBD1 (5 bases). This CDR3 is built from 13 residues. The ends were cut back, 5 bases at V and 8 bases at J, with 15 bases in the middle. Germline values: CDR1 SEHNR, CDR2 FQNEAQ (reference sequence). CDR3: CASSRPGLGGYTF. The CDR3 DNA reads TGTGCCAGCAGCAGACCAGGGTTGGGCGGCTACACCTTC.

The genes are TRBV19 and TRBJ2-2; D remains ambiguous. Between the trimmed V and J ends, which lost 7 bases and 8 bases, there was a span of 11 bases. Germline V lookup: CDR1 LNHDA, CDR2 SQIVND (reference sequence). The length of the CDR3 is 12 residues. Here the CDR3 DNA reads TGTGCCAGTACCGAGAATTTAGGGGAGCTGTTTTTT. Translating it yields CASTENLGELFF.